This passage covers 5 T cell receptor beta chains from one sample sequenced in a study of cytotoxic CD8 clonotypes in ibrutinib-treated CLL. The protocol was immunoSEQ multiplex PCR, while the TCRdb copy is restricted to in-frame clones and leaves out a portion. The data contain approximately 97,000 clones, 60% to 80% of them singletons. The sample was PBMCs, taken after 24 months of ibrutinib treatment. Source of these receptors: a human donor with chronic lymphocytic leukemia.

The V call is TRBV5-1, the J call TRBJ1-2; possibly TRBD1 for D (5 bases). CDR3 length: 13 amino acids. The V gene lost 3 bases and the J gene lost 8 bases, with 14 bases spanning the gap. Per germline, CDR1 SGHRS and CDR2 YFSETQ. CDR3 sequence (DNA): TGCGCCAGCAGCTCTTTTGGGGGAGGCGGCTACACCTTC. It codes for CASSSFGGGGYTF.

This clone turned up a few times. CDR3 in DNA: TGTGCCAGCACCTTGGACAGGGGGCGTGACGAGCAGTACTTC. Protein: CASTLDRGRDEQYF. V gene TRBV6-1 combines with J gene TRBJ2-7; 11 nucleotides match TRBD1. V gave up 7 bases and J gave up 5 bases; unmatched junction bases: 7. This CDR3 is built from 14 residues. The germline gives CDR1 MNHNS, CDR2 SASEGT.

The chain employs TRBV21-1 and TRBJ1-4; the table's D call of TRBD1 was not tested on the DNA. TRBV21-1 is given as a pseudogene. The CDR3 totals 14 residues. The CDR3 nucleotides read TGTGCCAGCTACCGACAGCTAACTAATGAAAAACTGTTTTTT. As protein: CASYRQLTNEKLFF.

The rearrangement uses TRBV6-1 and TRBJ2-3; 7 nucleotides line up with TRBD2. Germline CDR1 is MNHNS and CDR2 is SASEGT. The length of the CDR3 is 18 residues. V lost 0 bases, J lost 0 bases, and 9 bases stayed unmatched. CDR3 in amino acids: CASSEAQGLGSSTDTQYF. CDR3 nucleotides: TGTGCCAGCAGTGAAGCCCAAGGACTAGGGAGTAGCACAGATACGCAGTATTTT.

This clone was seen more than once but under ten times. The V gene is TRBV18, the J gene TRBJ2-5; D gene unclear. V was cut by 3 bases and J by 0 bases, with 2 bases left in between. The CDR3 runs 12 residues. CDR1 KGHSH and CDR2 LQKENI come from the germline V gene. In nucleotides, the CDR3 is TGTGCCAGCTCACCTTACCAAGAGACCCAGTACTTC. Translating it yields CASSPYQETQYF.